This T cell receptor beta chain is from a study of blood T cell repertoires in COVID-19. Overall study: Acute and convalescent COVID-19 specimens originated in the United States, Italy and Spain.

In the authors' methods: Nucleated cell counts were estimated from reference gene primer amplification. Sequencing was performed with immunoSEQ multiplex PCR; in TCRdb, only in-frame clones are kept and a portion is missing. The V and J calls and clone size come from that table; D and trimming were worked out from the DNA. The table has roughly 360,000 clones, roughly 80% seen once. In germline, CDR1 is LNHDA, CDR2 SQIVND (reference sequence). The CDR3 sequence is 16 residues long. The ends lost 4 bases at V and 5 bases at J; junction bases unmatched: 7. The sequencing input was peripheral blood. The chain joins TRBV19 to TRBJ1-6, with TRBD1 matching over 8 bases. The sequence came from a human donor with acute or convalescent COVID-19. The donor label of this sample is uncertain. The DNA for the CDR3 is TGTGCCAGTAGTAACTCCCGACAGGGGAATAATTCACCCCTCCACTTT. Translating it yields CASSNSRQGNNSPLHF.